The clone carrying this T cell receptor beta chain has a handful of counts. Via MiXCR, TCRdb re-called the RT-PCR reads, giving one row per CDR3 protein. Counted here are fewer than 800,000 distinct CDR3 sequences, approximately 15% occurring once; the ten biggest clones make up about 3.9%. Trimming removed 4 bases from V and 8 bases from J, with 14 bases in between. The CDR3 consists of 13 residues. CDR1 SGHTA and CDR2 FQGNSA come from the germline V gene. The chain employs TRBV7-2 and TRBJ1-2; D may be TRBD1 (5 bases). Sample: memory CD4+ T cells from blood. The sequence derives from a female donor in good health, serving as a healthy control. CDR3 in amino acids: CASSSGGTLGYTF. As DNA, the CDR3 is TGTGCCAGCAGCTCGGGGGGAACCTTGGGCTACACCTTC.